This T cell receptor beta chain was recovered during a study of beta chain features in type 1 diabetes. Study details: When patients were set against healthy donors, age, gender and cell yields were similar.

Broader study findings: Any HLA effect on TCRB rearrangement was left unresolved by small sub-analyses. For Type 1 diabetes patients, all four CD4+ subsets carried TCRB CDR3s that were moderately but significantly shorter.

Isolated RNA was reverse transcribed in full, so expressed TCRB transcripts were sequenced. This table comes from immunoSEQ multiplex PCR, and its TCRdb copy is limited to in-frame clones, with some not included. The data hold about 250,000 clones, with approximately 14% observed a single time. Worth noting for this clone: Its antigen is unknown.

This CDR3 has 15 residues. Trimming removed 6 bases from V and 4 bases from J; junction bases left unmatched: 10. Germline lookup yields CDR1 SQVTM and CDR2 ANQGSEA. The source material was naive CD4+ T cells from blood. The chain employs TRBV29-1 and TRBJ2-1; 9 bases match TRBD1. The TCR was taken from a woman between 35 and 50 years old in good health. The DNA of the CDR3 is TGCAGCGTGGGGGTGGGTGGGACAGGGTACAATGAGCAGTTCTTC. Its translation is CSVGVGGTGYNEQFF.